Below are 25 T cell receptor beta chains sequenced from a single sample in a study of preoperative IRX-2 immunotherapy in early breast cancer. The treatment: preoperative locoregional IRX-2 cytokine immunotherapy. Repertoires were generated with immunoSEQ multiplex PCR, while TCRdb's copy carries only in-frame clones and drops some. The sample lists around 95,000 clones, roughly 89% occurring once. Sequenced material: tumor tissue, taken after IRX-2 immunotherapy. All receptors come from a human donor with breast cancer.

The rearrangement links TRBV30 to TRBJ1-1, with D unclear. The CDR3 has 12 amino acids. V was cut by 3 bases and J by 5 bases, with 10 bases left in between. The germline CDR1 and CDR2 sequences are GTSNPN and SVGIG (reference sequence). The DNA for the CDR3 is TGTGCCTGGAGAGTGAGGGAGACTGAAGCTTTCTTT. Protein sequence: CAWRVRETEAFF.

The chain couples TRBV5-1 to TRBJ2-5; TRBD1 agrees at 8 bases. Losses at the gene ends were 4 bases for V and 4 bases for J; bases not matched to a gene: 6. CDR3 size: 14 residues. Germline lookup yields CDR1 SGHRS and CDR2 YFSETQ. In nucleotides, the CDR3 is TGCGCCAGCAGCAACGGACAGGGTCCAGAGACCCAGTACTTC. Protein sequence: CASSNGQGPETQYF.

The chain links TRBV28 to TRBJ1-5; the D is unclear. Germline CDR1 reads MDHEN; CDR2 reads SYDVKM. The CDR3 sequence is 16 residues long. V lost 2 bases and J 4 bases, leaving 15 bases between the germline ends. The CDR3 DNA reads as TGTGCCAGCAGTTTACCTCGGACTTGGGCGAATCAGCCCCAGCATTTT. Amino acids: CASSLPRTWANQPQHF.

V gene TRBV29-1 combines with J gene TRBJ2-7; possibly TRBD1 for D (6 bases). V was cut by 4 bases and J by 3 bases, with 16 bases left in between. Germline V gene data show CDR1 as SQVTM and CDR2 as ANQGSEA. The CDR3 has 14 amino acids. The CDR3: CSVAVWGPNYEQYF. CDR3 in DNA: TGCAGCGTTGCAGTTTGGGGGCCGAACTACGAGCAGTACTTC.

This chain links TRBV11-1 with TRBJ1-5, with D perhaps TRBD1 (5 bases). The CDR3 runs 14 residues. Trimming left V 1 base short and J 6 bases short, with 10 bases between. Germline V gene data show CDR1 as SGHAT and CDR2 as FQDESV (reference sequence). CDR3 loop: CASSLGGGVQPQHF. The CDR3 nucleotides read TGTGCCAGCAGCTTAGGAGGAGGGGTTCAGCCCCAGCATTTT.

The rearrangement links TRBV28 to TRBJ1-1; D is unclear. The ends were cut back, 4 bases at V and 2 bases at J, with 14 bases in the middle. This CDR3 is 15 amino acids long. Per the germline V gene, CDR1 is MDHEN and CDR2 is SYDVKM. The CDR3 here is CASSSSPALNTEAFF. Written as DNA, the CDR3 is TGTGCCAGCAGTTCATCACCCGCTCTTAACACTGAAGCTTTCTTT.

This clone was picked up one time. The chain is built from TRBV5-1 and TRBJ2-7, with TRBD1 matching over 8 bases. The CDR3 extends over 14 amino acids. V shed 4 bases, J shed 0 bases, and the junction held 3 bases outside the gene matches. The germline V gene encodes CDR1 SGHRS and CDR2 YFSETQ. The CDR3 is CASSPDRVSYEQYF. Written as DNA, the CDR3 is TGCGCCAGCAGCCCGGACAGGGTCTCCTACGAGCAGTACTTC.

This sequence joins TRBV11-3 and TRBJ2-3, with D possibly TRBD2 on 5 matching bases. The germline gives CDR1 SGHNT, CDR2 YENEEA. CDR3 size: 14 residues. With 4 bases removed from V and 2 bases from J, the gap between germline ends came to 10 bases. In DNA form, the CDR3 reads TGTGCCAGCAGCTCGATTAGCGCCACAGATACGCAGTATTTT. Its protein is CASSSISATDTQYF.

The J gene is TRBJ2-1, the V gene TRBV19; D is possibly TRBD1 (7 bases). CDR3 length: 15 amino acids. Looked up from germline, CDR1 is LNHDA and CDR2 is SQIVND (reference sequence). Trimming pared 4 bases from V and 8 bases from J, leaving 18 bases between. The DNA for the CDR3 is TGTGCCAGTAGTAGACCGACAGGGAGGAGCGATGAGCAGTTCTTC. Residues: CASSRPTGRSDEQFF.

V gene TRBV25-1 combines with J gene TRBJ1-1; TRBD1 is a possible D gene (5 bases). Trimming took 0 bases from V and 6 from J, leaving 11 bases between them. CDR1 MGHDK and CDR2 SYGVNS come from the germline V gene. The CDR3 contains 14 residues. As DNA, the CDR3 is TGTGCCAGCAGTGAATATGGAAGGGGCCCTGAAGCTTTCTTT. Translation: CASSEYGRGPEAFF.

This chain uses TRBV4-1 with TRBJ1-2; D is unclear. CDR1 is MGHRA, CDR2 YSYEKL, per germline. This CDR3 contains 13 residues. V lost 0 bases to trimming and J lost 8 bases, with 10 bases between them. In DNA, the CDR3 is TGCGCCAGCAGCCAAGACCCCCAGTCGGGCTACACCTTC. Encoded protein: CASSQDPQSGYTF.

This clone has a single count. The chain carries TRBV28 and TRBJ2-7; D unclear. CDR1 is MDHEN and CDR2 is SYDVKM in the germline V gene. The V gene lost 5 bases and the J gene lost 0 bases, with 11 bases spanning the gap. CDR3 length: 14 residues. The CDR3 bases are TGTGCCAGCAGTGGGTGGAGATCCTCCTACGAGCAGTACTTC. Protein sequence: CASSGWRSSYEQYF.

The CDR3: CASSPTGSSNQPQHF. CDR3 nucleotide sequence: TGTGCCAGCAGCCCAACAGGGAGCAGCAATCAGCCCCAGCATTTT. V usage is TRBV11-3 and J usage is TRBJ1-5; TRBD1 might be the D (6 bases). Germline V gene sequence: CDR1 SGHNT, CDR2 YENEEA. This CDR3 has 15 amino acids. Trimming pared 5 bases from V and 1 base from J, leaving 12 bases between.

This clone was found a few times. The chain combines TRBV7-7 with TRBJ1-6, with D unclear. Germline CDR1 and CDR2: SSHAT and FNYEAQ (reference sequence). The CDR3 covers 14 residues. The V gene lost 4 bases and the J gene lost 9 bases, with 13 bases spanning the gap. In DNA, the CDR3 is TGTGCCAGCAGCTCGACGGTAGAAGGTTCACCCCTCCACTTT. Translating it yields CASSSTVEGSPLHF.

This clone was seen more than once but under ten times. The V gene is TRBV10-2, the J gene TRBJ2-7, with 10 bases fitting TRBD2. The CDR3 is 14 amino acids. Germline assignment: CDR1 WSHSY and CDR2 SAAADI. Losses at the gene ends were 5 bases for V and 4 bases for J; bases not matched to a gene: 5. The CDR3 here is CASSRLAGQYEQYF. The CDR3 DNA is TGCGCCAGCAGTCGACTAGCGGGCCAGTACGAGCAGTACTTC.

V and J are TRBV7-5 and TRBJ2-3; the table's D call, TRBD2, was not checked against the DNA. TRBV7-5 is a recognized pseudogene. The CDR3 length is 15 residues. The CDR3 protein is CASSNGTTVTDTQYF. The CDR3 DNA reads TGTGCCAGCAGCAACGGGACTACAGTCACAGATACGCAGTATTTT.

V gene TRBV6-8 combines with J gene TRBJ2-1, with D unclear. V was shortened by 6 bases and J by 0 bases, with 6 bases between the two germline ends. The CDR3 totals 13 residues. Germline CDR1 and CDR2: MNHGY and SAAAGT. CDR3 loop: CASRASSYNEQFF. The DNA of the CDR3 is TGTGCCAGCAGGGCAAGCTCCTACAATGAGCAGTTCTTC.

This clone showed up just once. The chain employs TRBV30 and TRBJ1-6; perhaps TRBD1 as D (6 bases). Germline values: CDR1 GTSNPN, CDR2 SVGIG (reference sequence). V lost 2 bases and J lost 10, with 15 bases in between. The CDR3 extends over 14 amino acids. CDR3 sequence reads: CAWSSGTTYSPLHF. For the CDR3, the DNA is TGTGCCTGGAGTTCCGGGACAACGTACTCACCCCTCCACTTT. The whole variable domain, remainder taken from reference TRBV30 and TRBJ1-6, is SQTIHQWPATLVQPVGSPLSLECTVEGTSNPNLYWYRQAAGRGLQLLFYSVGIGQISSEVPQNLSASRPQDRQFILSSKKLLLSDSGFYLCAWSSGTTYSPLHFGNGTRLTVT.

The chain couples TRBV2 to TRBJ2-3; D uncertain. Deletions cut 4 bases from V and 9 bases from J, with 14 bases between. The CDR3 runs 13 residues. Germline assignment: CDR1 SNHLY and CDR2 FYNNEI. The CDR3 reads CASSGSISRTQYF. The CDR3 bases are TGTGCCAGCAGTGGATCAATTTCGCGGACGCAGTATTTT.

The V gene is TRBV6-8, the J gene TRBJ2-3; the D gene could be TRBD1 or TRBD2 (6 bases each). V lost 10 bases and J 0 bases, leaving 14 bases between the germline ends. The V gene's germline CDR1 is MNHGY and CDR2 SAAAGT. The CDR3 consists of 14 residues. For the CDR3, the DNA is TGTGCCACCGGAGGGGGGAGCAGCACAGATACGCAGTATTTT. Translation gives CATGGGSSTDTQYF.

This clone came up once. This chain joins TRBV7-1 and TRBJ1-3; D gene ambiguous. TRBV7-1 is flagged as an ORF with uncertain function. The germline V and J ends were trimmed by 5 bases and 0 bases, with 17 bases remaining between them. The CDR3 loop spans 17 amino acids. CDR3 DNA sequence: TGTGCCAGCAGCCAAGAAGCGCAGGCTCACTCTGGAAACACCATATATTTT. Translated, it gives CASSQEAQAHSGNTIYF.

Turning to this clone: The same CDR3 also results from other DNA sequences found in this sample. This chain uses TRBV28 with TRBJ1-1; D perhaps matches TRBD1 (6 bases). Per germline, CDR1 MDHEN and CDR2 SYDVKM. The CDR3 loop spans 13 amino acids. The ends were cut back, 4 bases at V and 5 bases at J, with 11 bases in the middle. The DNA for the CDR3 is TGTGCCAGCAGTTGGACAGAGCGGACTGAAGCTTTCTTT. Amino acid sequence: CASSWTERTEAFF.

The CDR3: CASSLNAGTGGTEAFF. CDR3 coding DNA: TGCGCCAGCAGCCTAAACGCCGGGACAGGGGGCACTGAAGCTTTCTTT. V gene TRBV5-1 combines with J gene TRBJ1-1; 11 bases map to TRBD1. The ends lost 4 bases at V and 4 bases at J; junction bases unmatched: 9. Germline lookup yields CDR1 SGHRS and CDR2 YFSETQ. This CDR3 has 16 residues.

The CDR3 region has the DNA TGTGCCTGGAAAAAAAAGCCCCCTGCCAGGGTGACTGGAAACACCATATATTTT. This gives the protein CAWKKKPPARVTGNTIYF. The rearrangement links TRBV30 to TRBJ1-3; weak D call: TRBD1 (5 bases). Germline V gives CDR1 GTSNPN, CDR2 SVGIG (reference sequence). Trimming cost V 4 bases and J 2 bases, with 24 bases left between them. The CDR3 totals 18 residues. The complete variable domain, with remaining parts taken from reference TRBV30 and TRBJ1-3, reads SQTIHQWPATLVQPVGSPLSLECTVEGTSNPNLYWYRQAAGRGLQLLFYSVGIGQISSEVPQNLSASRPQDRQFILSSKKLLLSDSGFYLCAWKKKPPARVTGNTIYFGEGSWLTVV.

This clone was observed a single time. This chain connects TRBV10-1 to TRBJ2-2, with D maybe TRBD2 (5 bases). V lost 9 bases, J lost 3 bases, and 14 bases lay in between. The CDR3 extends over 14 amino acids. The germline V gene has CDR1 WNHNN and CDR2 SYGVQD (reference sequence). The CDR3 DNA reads TGCGCCAGTCGGAGGCAGAAAGACACCGGGGAGCTGTTTTTT. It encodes CASRRQKDTGELFF.